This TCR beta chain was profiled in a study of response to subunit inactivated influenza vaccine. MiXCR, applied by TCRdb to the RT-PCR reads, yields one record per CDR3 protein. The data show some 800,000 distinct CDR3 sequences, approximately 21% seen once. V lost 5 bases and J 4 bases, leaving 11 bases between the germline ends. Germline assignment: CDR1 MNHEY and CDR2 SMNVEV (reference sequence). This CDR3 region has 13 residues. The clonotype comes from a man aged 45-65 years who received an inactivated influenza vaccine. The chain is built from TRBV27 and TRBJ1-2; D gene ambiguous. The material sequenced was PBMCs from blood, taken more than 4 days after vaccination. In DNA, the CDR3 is TGTGCCAGCAGTAGATCAGCCTTCTATGGCTACACCTTC. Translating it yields CASSRSAFYGYTF.